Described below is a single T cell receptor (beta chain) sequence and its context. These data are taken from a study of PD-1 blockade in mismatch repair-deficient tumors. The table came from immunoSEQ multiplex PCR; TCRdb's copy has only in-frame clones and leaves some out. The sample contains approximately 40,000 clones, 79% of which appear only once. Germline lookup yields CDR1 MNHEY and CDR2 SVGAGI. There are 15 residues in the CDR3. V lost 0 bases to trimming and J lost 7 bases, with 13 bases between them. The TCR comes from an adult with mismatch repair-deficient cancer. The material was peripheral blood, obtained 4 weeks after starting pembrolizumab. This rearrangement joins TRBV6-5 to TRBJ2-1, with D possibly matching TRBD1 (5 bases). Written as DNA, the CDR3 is TGTGCCAGCAGTTACTCGGGGCTAGAAACAAATGAGCAGTTCTTC. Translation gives CASSYSGLETNEQFF.